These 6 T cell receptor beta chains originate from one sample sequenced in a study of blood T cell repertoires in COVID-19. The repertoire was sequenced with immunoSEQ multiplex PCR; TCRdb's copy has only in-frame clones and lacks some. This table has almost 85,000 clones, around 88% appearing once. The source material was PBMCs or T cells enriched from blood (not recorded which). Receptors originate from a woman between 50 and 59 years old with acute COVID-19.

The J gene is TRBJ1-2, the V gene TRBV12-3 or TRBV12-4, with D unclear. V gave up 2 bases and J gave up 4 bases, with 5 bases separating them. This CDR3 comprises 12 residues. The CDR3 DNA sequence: TGTGCCAGCAGTTTACAGTCCTATGGCTACACCTTC. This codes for CASSLQSYGYTF.

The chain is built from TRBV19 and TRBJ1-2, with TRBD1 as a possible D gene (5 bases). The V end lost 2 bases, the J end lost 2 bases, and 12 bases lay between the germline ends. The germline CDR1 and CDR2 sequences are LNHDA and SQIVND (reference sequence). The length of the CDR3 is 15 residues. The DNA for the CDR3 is TGTGCCAGTAGTATAAGGAGAAGGACAAACTATGGCTACACCTTC. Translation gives CASSIRRRTNYGYTF.

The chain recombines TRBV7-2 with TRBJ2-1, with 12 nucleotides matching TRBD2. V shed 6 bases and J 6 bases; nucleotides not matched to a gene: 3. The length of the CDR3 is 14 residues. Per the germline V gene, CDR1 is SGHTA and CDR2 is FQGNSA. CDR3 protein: CASRRLAGANEQFF. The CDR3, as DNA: TGTGCCAGCAGGAGACTAGCGGGGGCCAATGAGCAGTTCTTC.

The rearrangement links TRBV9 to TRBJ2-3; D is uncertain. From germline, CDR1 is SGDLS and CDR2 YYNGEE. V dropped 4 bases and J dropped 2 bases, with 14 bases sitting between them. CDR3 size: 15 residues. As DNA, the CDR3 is TGTGCCAGCAGCCCCCACCAGAGGAACACAGATACGCAGTATTTT. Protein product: CASSPHQRNTDTQYF.

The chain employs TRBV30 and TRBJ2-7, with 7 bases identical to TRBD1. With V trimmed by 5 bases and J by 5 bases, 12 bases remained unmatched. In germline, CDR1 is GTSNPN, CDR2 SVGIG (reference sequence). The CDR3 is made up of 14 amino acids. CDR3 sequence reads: CAWALYNRGDEQYF. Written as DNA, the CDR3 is TGTGCCTGGGCCCTCTATAACAGGGGAGACGAGCAGTACTTC.

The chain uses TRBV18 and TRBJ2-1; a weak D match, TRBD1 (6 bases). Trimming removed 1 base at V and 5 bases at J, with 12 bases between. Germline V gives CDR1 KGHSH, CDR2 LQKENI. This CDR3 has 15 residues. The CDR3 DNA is TGTGCCAGCTCACCACTGGCAGGGGAGAACAATGAGCAGTTCTTC. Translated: CASSPLAGENNEQFF.